Shown below are 13 T cell receptor beta chains from a single sample sequenced in a study of blood T cells in healthy people across ages. A second PCR of roughly 7 to 11 cycles used a sample-barcoded 5' primer and a J-beta primer mix. TCRdb fed the 5' RACE reads into MiXCR, producing one record per CDR3 protein. Of 1.5 million to 2 million distinct CDR3 sequences listed, about 32% are singletons. The sequenced material came from blood. The source of these receptors is a woman younger than 45 in good health.

This chain uses TRBV4-1 with TRBJ1-4; TRBD1 matches 9 bases. The CDR3 spans 17 residues. The germline V gene encodes CDR1 MGHRA and CDR2 YSYEKL. Unmatched junction bases numbered 11, after V lost 4 bases and J lost 5 bases. The CDR3 DNA follows: TGCGCCAGCAGCCCAACTTTTTCCGGGACAGGGAATGAAAAACTGTTTTTT. It specifies CASSPTFSGTGNEKLFF.

This clonotype was counted a few times. The J gene is TRBJ1-1, the V gene TRBV19; D remains ambiguous. Germline loops: CDR1 LNHDA, CDR2 SQIVND (reference sequence). The germline V and J ends were trimmed by 2 bases and 0 bases, with 4 bases remaining between them. The CDR3 runs to 13 residues. CDR3: CASSIFLNTEAFF. The CDR3, as DNA: TGTGCCAGTAGTATATTCTTGAACACTGAAGCTTTCTTT.

About this clonotype itself: This may stem from a read error, because a much larger clone lies one nucleotide away. The chain combines TRBV7-2 with TRBJ2-1; tentatively, D is TRBD2 (5 bases). Trimming stripped 3 bases from V and 6 bases from J, with 15 bases between. Germline-derived CDR1 and CDR2 are SGHTA and FQGNSA. This CDR3 is 15 amino acids long. The CDR3 nucleotides read TGTGCCAGCAGCTTGGGATCCGGCGGGTGCAATGAGCAGTTCTTC. It translates to CASSLGSGGCNEQFF.

The sample holds a few counts of this clonotype. The rearrangement joins TRBV20-1 to TRBJ1-5; 10 bases map to TRBD1. Germline V gives CDR1 DFQATT, CDR2 SNEGSKA (reference sequence). V dropped 0 bases and J dropped 6; count of bases not matched to a gene: 2. CDR3 size: 14 residues. DNA for the CDR3: TGCAGTGCTAGAGATGGACAGGGGGTTCAGCCCCAGCATTTT. This codes for CSARDGQGVQPQHF.

To note about this clonotype: This may arise from a read error, as a much more abundant clone is one base away. This chain links TRBV29-1 with TRBJ2-7, with 10 bases aligning to TRBD2. TRBJ2-5 explains the end of the DNA better; the J call may be wrong. The CDR3 is 14 residues long. Germline V gene data show CDR1 as SQVTM and CDR2 as ANQGSEA. CDR3 protein: CSLRSGGAAETQYF. CDR3 DNA: TGCAGCTTGAGGAGCGGGGGGGCCGCCGAGACCCAGTACTTC.

The rearrangement uses TRBV6-6 and TRBJ2-7, with 7 bases that match TRBD1. This CDR3 has 15 amino acids. After removal of 2 bases from V and 2 bases from J, the junction contained 6 bases not matched to a gene. Germline values: CDR1 MNHNY, CDR2 SVGAGI (reference sequence). This chain's CDR3 is CASSYTGQSAYEQYF. The CDR3 DNA is TGTGCCAGCAGTTACACGGGACAGTCAGCCTACGAGCAGTACTTC.

On this clonotype itself: Relative to the germline gene, one junction end is altered; a read error may explain this. The DNA for the CDR3 is TGCAGCGCTAGGGTGCTAGCGGGGGGATACTACGAGCAGTACTTC. This encodes CSARVLAGGYYEQYF. The rearrangement links TRBV20-1 to TRBJ2-4; 11 nucleotides agree with TRBD2. The closer fit of TRBJ2-7 to the DNA end suggests the J call may be wrong. Germline V CDR1 and CDR2: DFQATT, SNEGSKA (reference sequence). This CDR3 has 15 amino acids.

This clonotype was seen only once. The junction and the germline gene differ at one end; a read error may be behind it. This chain links TRBV7-6 with TRBJ2-1; no reliable D call. The germline V gene encodes CDR1 SGHVS and CDR2 FNYEAQ. CDR3 length: 16 amino acids. CDR3 in amino acids: CASSLVARGSYDEQFF. The DNA for the CDR3 is TGTGCCAGCAGCTTAGTGGCGCGAGGCTCCTACGATGAGCAGTTCTTC.

Note on this clonotype: A junction end diverges from the germline sequence, so it may reflect a read error. The rearrangement joins TRBV5-1 to TRBJ2-1; D is unclear. This CDR3 has 15 amino acids. Germline V gene data show CDR1 as SGHRS and CDR2 as YFSETQ. The chain's CDR3 is CASSPQTGSDNEQFF. CDR3 nucleotides: TGCGCCAGCAGCCCCCAGACGGGCTCCGACAATGAGCAGTTCTTC.

Comments on this clonotype: Here the CDR3 omits its conserved ending phenylalanine or tryptophan, so a read error is the likely source. The chain uses TRBV9 and TRBJ2-5, with D perhaps TRBD2 (6 bases). Trimming stripped 3 bases from V and 2 bases from J, with 8 bases between. CDR1 and CDR2 (germline): SGDLS, YYNGEE. This CDR3 is 13 amino acids long. DNA for the CDR3: TGTGCCAGCAGCGCGGGACTTCAAGAGACCCAGTACTTG. Encoded protein: CASSAGLQETQYL.

This chain joins TRBV21-1 and TRBJ2-7. TRBV21-1 is a documented pseudogene. The CDR3 covers 16 residues. The CDR3 spells CASSNKETSDSYEQYF. The CDR3 DNA follows: TGTGCCAGCAGCAATAAGGAGACTAGCGACTCCTACGAGCAGTACTTC.

The chain carries TRBV9 and TRBJ1-6, with D possibly matching TRBD1 (5 bases). Germline CDR1 SGDLS, CDR2 YYNGEE. The CDR3 totals 17 residues. V lost 2 bases and J 0 bases, leaving 12 bases between the germline ends. The DNA for the CDR3 is TGTGCCAGCAGCGTTTGGGGGGACGTCTCCTATAATTCACCCCTCCACTTT. Residues: CASSVWGDVSYNSPLHF. Filled out from reference TRBV9 and TRBJ1-6, the complete variable domain reads DSGVTQTPKHLITATGQRVTLRCSPRSGDLSVYWYQQSLDQGLQFLIQYYNGEERAKGNILERFSAQQFPDLHSELNLSSLELGDSALYFCASSVWGDVSYNSPLHFGNGTRLTVT.

J is TRBJ2-7 and V is TRBV20-1; either TRBD1 or TRBD2 may supply D (5 bases each). The germline V gene encodes CDR1 DFQATT and CDR2 SNEGSKA (reference sequence). V shed 3 bases and J shed 1 base, with 25 bases lying between them. This CDR3 has 18 residues. CDR3 region: CSASPPGRTGKRSYEQYF. In nucleotides, the CDR3 is TGCAGTGCTAGTCCCCCAGGGCGGACGGGAAAGCGGTCCTACGAGCAGTACTTC.